This TCR beta chain was found in a study of blood T cell repertoires in COVID-19. Across the study: From the United States, Italy and Spain came samples of acute and convalescent COVID-19. In each case, the material was cDNA or gDNA derived from T cells, B-cell-depleted T cells, or PBMCs.

In the original analysis: Researchers report that nucleated cell counts were estimated from reference gene primer amplification. Sequencing was performed with immunoSEQ multiplex PCR; in TCRdb, only in-frame clones are kept and a portion is missing. For V, J and clone size, that table is used; D and trimming come from the DNA. The repertoire holds some 53,000 clones, with roughly 88% as singletons. The V gene lost 0 bases and the J gene lost 3 bases, with 7 bases spanning the gap. The germline V gene has CDR1 SGHRS and CDR2 YFSETQ. The CDR3 length is 14 residues. The clonotype was recovered from a human donor in a cohort sampled during active COVID-19. The chain couples TRBV5-1 to TRBJ2-1, with unresolved D. The sequenced sample was peripheral blood. CDR3 loop: CASSLDGSYNEQFF. In nucleotides, the CDR3 is TGCGCCAGCAGCTTGGATGGCAGCTACAATGAGCAGTTCTTC.